The next 4 T cell receptor beta chains were all read from a single sample in a study of shared clonotypes between healthy human individuals. CD8 cells classed as naive were CD45RO-negative and positively selected for CCR7, excluding terminally differentiated effector memory CD45RA+ cells. The data were produced by immunoSEQ multiplex PCR, yet TCRdb's version contains in-frame clones alone and is incomplete. This table has about 2.1 million clones, 90% to 95% appearing once. Input material: naive CD8+ T cells from PBMCs. The source of these receptors is a man aged 18 to 29 in good health. Some clones in this sample may be carry-over from other donors' samples.

The V gene is TRBV28, the J gene TRBJ2-2; D may be TRBD2 (5 bases). Germline CDR1 and CDR2: MDHEN and SYDVKM. There are 15 residues in the CDR3. V shed 5 bases and J shed 0 bases, with 10 bases lying between them. CDR3 loop: CASSRDGANTGELFF. Written as DNA, the CDR3 is TGTGCCAGCAGTCGCGACGGGGCGAACACCGGGGAGCTGTTTTTT.

The chain links TRBV30 to TRBJ2-7; tentatively, D is TRBD2 (6 bases). Per the germline V gene, CDR1 is GTSNPN and CDR2 is SVGIG (reference sequence). V lost 6 bases, J lost 3 bases, and 15 bases lay in between. The CDR3 contains 13 residues. CDR3 amino acids: CACLAENHYEQYF. DNA for the CDR3: TGTGCCTGCTTAGCGGAGAATCACTACGAGCAGTACTTC.

The rearrangement links TRBV9 to TRBJ2-7; the D is unclear. With 0 bases removed from V and 3 bases from J, the gap between germline ends came to 7 bases. The CDR3 runs to 13 residues. Germline-derived CDR1 and CDR2 are SGDLS and YYNGEE. CDR3 region: CASSVGPFYEQYF. The CDR3 DNA reads as TGTGCCAGCAGCGTAGGGCCTTTCTACGAGCAGTACTTC.

This chain uses TRBV10-2 with TRBJ1-4; possible D gene TRBD1, 6 bases. The CDR3 is 13 amino acids. Germline CDR1 WSHSY, CDR2 SAAADI. The V end lost 8 bases, the J end lost 5 bases, and 12 bases lay between the germline ends. DNA of the CDR3: TGCGCCAGCGGAAACAGGGTAAATGAAAAACTGTTTTTT. It yields the protein CASGNRVNEKLFF.